This TCR beta chain was identified during a study of T cells in Graves' hyperthyroidism and ophthalmopathy. V lost 2 bases and J lost 3, with 14 bases in between. Germline-derived CDR1 and CDR2 are MGHRA and YSYEKL. The CDR3 loop spans 15 amino acids. Patients aged 18 to 65 had newly diagnosed hyperthyroidism of under 2 months' duration. The TCR beta CDR3 regions underwent amplification using RNA transcripts as the source. HTBI primers were used for first-round RT-PCR of the TCR CDR3. TCRdb used MiXCR to reprocess the multiplex PCR reads, holding one entry per CDR3 protein. The repertoire includes over 700,000 distinct CDR3 sequences, roughly 37% of them detected once, and about 9% sits in the top ten.

J is TRBJ2-7 and V is TRBV4-1, with D possibly matching TRBD2 (7 bases). The source is a man between 18 and 35 years old with Graves' hyperthyroidism. Sequenced: blood. This CDR3 is CASSQRGGNSYEQYF. The CDR3 DNA reads TGCGCCAGCAGCCAAAGGGGGGGGAACAGCTACGAGCAGTACTTC.